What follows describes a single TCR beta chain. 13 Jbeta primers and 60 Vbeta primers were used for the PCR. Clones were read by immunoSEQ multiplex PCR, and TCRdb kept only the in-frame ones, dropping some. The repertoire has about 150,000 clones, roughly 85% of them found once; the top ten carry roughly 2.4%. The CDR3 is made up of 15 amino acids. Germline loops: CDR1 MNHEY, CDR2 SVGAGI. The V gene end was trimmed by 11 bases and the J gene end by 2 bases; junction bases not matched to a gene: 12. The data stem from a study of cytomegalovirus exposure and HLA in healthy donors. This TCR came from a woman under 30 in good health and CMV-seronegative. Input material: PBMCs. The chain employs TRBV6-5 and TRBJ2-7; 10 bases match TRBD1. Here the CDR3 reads CASGAGTGDPYEQYF. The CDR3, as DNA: TGTGCCTCCGGGGCCGGGACAGGGGATCCCTACGAGCAGTACTTC.